The subject of this entry is one TCR beta chain. The antigen this receptor binds is unknown. No base qualities exist here, and no much larger clone lies one base off it. Including the terminal cysteine and phenylalanine, the CDR3 comprises 15 residues. The DNA shown is the 45-base CDR3, in frame from base 1. Reading the germline V gene (reference sequence) gives CDR1 SEHNR and CDR2 FQNEAQ. The junction shows trimming of 2 bases on V and 4 bases on J, plus 14 bases between the germline ends. These data belong to a study of T-cell memory formation after mild COVID-19 (dated by TCRdb to the early 2020s). Regarding the complete study: TCR sequence clusters from the two donors were largely donor specific. In a couple of donors, T-cell clones that expanded and contracted after mild COVID-19 were tracked by sequencing TCRalpha and TCRbeta repertoires over time. The cohort comprised two young, previously healthy adult volunteers, one female and one male.

Sequencing took place on an Illumina NovaSeq 6000. TCRalpha and TCRbeta cDNA libraries were constructed by 5'RACE with constant-segment primers, with sample barcodes and unique molecular identifiers being introduced. RNA was extracted from every sample with Trizol reagent. Library amplification was performed in two PCR steps, and a second sample barcode and Illumina TruSeq adapters were introduced in the second step. Sequencing of libraries was performed on an Illumina NovaSeq with 2 x 150 bp paired-end reads. Per the authors' processing: Demultiplexing of reads and collapsing into UMI-guided consensus sequences were performed with migec v1.2.7. Using mixcr v2.1.11, UMI consensuses were aligned to TRA and TRB V and J templates and then assembled into clonotypes. Expanded or contracted clonotypes were those called significant by both edgeR and NoisET, with noise models trained on biological replicates. edgeR calls used a false discovery rate-adjusted p below 0.01 and a log2 fold-change threshold of 1. PCA with hierarchical clustering of max-normalized trajectories of the 1000 most abundant clonotypes was used as exploratory dynamics analysis. Separately sequenced CD4+ and CD8+ repertoires were used to assign a CD4 or CD8 phenotype to each responding clone. TCRdb itself trimmed the public reads at Q25 with fastp, ran MiXCR and retained productive beta chains. Here each entry gathers all rows of one CDR3 protein and keeps the most common genes and DNA. The V and J calls follow TCRdb's processing rather than the paper's. Present in this sample are about 430,000 distinct CDR3 sequences, approximately 19% of which were seen just once. Roughly a fifth of the sample is in the top ten clones.

Ficoll-Paque density gradient centrifugation was the method used to isolate PBMCs. Study-level results and caveats: Only a couple of mild cases were covered in the study, and larger cohorts including severe cases with pre-infection samples were considered necessary. Contracting CD4+ clones turned up mainly in the CM and EM memory subsets, whereas EMRA was where CD8+ clones were enriched. SARS-CoV-2 specificity of the second-wave clones peaking on day 37 was not confirmed. Some responding clones were detected in pre-infection memory, which suggested that pre-existing cross-reactive memory T cells had joined the SARS-CoV-2 response. From day 15 to 85, contracting clones showed balanced CD4/CD8 phenotypes, whereas a second wave of clones that expanded from day 15 to 37 leaned towards CD4+.

This sequence uses TRBV7-9 and TRBJ1-2; perhaps TRBD1 is the D gene, with 5 bases matching. Sequenced material: PBMCs or a T cell subset sorted from them (not recorded which). This sequence was found in a man between 18 and 29 years old who had mild COVID-19 (a few samples of this study predate the infection). The sample titles of this study are shuffled in the database, so cell type and time point are left out; the donor was told from shared clones. The nucleotide sequence reads TGTGCCAGCAGCTTAAACAGTGGGGCAGTCTATGGCTACACCTTC. It is translated as CASSLNSGAVYGYTF.